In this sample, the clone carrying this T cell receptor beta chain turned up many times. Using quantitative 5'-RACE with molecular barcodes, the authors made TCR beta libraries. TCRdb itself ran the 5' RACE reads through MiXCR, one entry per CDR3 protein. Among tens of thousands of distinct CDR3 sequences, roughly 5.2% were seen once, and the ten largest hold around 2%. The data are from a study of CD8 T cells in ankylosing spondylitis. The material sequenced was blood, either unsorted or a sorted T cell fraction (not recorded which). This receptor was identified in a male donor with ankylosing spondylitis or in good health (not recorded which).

The CDR3 sequence: CASSLDLGAGANVLTF. In DNA form, the CDR3 reads TGTGCCAGCAGCTTAGATCTCGGGGCTGGGGCCAACGTCCTGACTTTC. The chain is built from TRBV11-2 and TRBJ2-6; tentatively, D is TRBD2 (5 bases). V lost 0 bases to trimming and J lost 2 bases, with 8 bases between them. The germline CDR1 and CDR2 sequences are SGHAT and FQNNGV. The CDR3 length is 16 residues.